Here is one T cell receptor beta chain with its context. Its antigen is not identified. This sample is part of a study of PD-1 blockade in classical Hodgkin lymphoma. Whole-study results and caveats: In CD4+ cells, TCR diversity went up significantly by C4D1, but in CD8+ cells it did not. Anyone who began nivolumab under 1 year after ASCT was excluded. Newly diagnosed patients reportedly had lower baseline TCR diversity than healthy donors. Those achieving complete response showed baseline diversity like newly diagnosed patients.

Assay: immunoSEQ multiplex PCR; the TCRdb copy retains only in-frame clones and omits some. The table shows about 46,000 clones, with 73% occurring only once. Exposure to brentuximab vedotin varied, and each patient had relapsed following autologous stem cell transplantation. The CDR3 contains 16 residues. Germline V CDR1 and CDR2: SNHLY, FYNNEI. Deletions cut 6 bases from V and 9 bases from J, with 24 bases between. V is TRBV2 and J is TRBJ2-1; D is unclear. This specimen consisted of peripheral blood mononuclear cells (PBMCs), obtained at baseline. The source of this sequence is a human donor with classical Hodgkin lymphoma. The CDR3 protein is CASSLCGPKAGCEQFF. The DNA for the CDR3 is TGTGCCAGCAGCCTCTGTGGGCCGAAAGCCGGCTGTGAGCAGTTCTTC.